This TCR beta chain derives from a study of metastatic and nonmetastatic thyroid tumors. Each patient went into thyroid surgery without having received any treatment. The junction had 7 bases not matched to a gene; V was cut back by 7 bases and J by 5 bases. CDR3 length: 15 residues. Germline assignment: CDR1 MNHNS and CDR2 SASEGT. This clone has only a few counts. With MiXCR, TCRdb called clones anew from the PCR reads. The sample contains 20,000 to 25,000 clones, 31% of which appear only once. The sample comprised blood. The chain combines TRBV6-1 with TRBJ2-7; 14 bases agree with TRBD2. The source is a female donor with papillary thyroid cancer or a benign thyroid nodule (not recorded which). Some clones in this sample may be carry-over from other donors' samples. The DNA of the CDR3 is TGTGCCAGCACCGAAGGGACTAGCGGGAGTGACGAGCAGTACTTC. As protein: CASTEGTSGSDEQYF.